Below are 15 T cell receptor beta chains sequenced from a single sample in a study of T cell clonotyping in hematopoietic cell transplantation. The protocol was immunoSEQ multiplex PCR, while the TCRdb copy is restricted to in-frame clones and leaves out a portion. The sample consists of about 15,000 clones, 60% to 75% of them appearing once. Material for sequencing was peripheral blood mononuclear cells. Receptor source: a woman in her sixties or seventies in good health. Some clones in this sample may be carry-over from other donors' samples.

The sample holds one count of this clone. In DNA, the CDR3 is TGTGCCAGCAGTATATGGGGGCAGGGGGTTCAGCCCCAGCATTTT. Encoded protein: CASSIWGQGVQPQHF. This chain connects TRBV5-6 to TRBJ1-5; 7 bases align to TRBD1. The CDR3 contains 15 residues. Germline trimming cut 5 bases from V and 6 bases from J; bases unmatched to any gene: 11. Germline loops: CDR1 SGHDT, CDR2 YYEEEE.

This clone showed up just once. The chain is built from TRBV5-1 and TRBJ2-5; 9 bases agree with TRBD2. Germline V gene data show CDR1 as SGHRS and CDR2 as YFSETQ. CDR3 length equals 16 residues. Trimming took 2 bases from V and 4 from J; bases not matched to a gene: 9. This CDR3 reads CASSFGPAGGLETQYF. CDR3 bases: TGCGCCAGCAGCTTCGGTCCAGCGGGAGGATTAGAGACCCAGTACTTC. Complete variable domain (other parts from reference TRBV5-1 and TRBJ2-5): KAGVTQTPRYLIKTRGQQVTLSCSPISGHRSVSWYQQTPGQGLQFLFEYFSETQRNKGNFPGRFSGRQFSNSRSEMNVSTLELGDSALYLCASSFGPAGGLETQYFGPGTRLLVL.

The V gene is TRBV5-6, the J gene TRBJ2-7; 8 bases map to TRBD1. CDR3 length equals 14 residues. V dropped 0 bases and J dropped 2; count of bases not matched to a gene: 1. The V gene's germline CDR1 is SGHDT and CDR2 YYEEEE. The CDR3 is CASSLEQGAYEQYF. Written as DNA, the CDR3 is TGTGCCAGCAGCTTGGAACAGGGGGCCTACGAGCAGTACTTC.

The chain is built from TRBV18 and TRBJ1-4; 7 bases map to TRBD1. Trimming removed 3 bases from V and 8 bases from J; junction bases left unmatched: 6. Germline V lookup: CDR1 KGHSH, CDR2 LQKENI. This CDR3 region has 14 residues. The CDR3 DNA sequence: TGTGCCAGCTCACCGGGACAGTATTCAGAAAAACTGTTTTTT. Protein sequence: CASSPGQYSEKLFF. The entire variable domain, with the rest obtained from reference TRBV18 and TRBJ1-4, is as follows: NAGVMQNPRHLVRRRGQEARLRCSPMKGHSHVYWYRQLPEEGLKFMVYLQKENIIDESGMPKERFSAEFPKEGPSILRIQQVVRGDSAAYFCASSPGQYSEKLFFGSGTQLSVL.

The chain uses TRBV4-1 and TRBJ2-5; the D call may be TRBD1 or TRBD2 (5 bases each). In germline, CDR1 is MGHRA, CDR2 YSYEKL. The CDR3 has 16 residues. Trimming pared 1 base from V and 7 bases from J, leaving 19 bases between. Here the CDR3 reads CASSQGLMGRSGTQYF. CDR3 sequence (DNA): TGCGCCAGCAGCCAAGGATTGATGGGACGGAGTGGGACCCAGTACTTC.

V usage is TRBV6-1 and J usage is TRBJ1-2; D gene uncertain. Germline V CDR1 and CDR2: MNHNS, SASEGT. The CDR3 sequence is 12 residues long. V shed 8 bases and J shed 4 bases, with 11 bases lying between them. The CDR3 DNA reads TGTGCCAGCCAACGGACGGTCTATGGCTACACCTTC. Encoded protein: CASQRTVYGYTF.

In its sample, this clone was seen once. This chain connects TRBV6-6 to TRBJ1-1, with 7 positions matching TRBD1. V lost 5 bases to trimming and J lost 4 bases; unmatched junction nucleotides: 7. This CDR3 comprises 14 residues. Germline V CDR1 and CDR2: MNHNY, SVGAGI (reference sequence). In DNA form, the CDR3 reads TGTGCCAGCAGTCCCTACCGACAGGGCACTGAAGCTTTCTTT. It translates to CASSPYRQGTEAFF.

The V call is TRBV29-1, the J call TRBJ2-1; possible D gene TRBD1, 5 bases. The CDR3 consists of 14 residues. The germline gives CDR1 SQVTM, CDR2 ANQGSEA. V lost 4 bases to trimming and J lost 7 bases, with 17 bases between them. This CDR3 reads CSVVGRVGLNEQFF. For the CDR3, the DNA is TGCAGCGTTGTCGGCAGGGTTGGTTTGAATGAGCAGTTCTTC.

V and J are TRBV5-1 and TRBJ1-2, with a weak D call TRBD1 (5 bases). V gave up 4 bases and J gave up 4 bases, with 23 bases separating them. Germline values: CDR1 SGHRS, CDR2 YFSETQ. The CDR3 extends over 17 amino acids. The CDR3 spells CASSPRLRGTKSYGYTF. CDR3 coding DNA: TGCGCCAGCAGCCCTAGACTTCGGGGGACGAAGAGCTATGGCTACACCTTC. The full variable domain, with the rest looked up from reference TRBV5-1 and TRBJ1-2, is KAGVTQTPRYLIKTRGQQVTLSCSPISGHRSVSWYQQTPGQGLQFLFEYFSETQRNKGNFPGRFSGRQFSNSRSEMNVSTLELGDSALYLCASSPRLRGTKSYGYTFGSGTRLTVV.

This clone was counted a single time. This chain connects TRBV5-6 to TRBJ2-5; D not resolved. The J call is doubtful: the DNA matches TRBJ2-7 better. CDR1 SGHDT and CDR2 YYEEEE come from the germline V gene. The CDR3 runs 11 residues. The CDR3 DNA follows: TGTGCCAGCAGCGGCCGGACCGAGCAGTACTTC. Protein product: CASSGRTEQYF.

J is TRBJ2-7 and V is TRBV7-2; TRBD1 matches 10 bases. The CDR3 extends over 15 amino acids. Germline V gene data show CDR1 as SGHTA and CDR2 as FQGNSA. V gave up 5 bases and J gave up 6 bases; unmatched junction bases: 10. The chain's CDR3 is CASSIRSGTGVEQYF. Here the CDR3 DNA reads TGTGCCAGCAGCATTAGGTCTGGGACAGGGGTCGAGCAGTACTTC.

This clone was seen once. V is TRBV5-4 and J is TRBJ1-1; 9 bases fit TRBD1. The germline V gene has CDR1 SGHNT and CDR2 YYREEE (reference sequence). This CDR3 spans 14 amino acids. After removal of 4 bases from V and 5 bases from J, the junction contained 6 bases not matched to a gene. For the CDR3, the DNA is TGTGCCAGCAGCCTGGGACAGGGTGTAACTGAAGCTTTCTTT. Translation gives CASSLGQGVTEAFF. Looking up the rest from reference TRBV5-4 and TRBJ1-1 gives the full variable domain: ETGVTQSPTHLIKTRGQQVTLRCSSQSGHNTVSWYQQALGQGPQFIFQYYREEENGRGNFPPRFSGLQFPNYSSELNVNALELDDSALYLCASSLGQGVTEAFFGQGTRLTVV.

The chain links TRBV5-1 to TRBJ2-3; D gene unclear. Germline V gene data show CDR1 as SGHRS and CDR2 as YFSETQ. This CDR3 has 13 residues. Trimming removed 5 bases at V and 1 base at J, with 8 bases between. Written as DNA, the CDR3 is TGCGCCAGCAGTTCGGACCGCACAGATACGCAGTATTTT. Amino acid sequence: CASSSDRTDTQYF.

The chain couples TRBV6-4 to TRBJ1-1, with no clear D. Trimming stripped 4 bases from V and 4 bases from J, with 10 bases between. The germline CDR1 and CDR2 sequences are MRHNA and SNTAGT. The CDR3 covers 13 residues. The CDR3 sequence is CASSVEVSTEAFF. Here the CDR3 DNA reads TGTGCCAGCAGTGTGGAGGTATCCACTGAAGCTTTCTTT.

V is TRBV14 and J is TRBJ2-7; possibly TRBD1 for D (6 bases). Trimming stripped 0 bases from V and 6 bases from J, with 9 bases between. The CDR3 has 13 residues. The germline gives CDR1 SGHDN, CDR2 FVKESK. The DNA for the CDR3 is TGTGCCAGCAGCCAAGAACAGGGTAGCGAGCAGTACTTC. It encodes CASSQEQGSEQYF.